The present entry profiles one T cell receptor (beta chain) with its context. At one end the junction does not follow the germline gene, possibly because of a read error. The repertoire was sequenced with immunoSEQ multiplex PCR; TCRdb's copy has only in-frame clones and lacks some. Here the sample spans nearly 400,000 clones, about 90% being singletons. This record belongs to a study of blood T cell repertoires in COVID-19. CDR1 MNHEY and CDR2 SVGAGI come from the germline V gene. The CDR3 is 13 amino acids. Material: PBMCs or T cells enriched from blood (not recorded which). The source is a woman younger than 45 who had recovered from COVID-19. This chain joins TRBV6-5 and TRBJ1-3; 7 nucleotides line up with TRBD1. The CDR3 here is CASRQGAGNTIYF. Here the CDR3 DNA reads TGTGCCAGTAGACAGGGCGCTGGGAACACCATATATTTT.